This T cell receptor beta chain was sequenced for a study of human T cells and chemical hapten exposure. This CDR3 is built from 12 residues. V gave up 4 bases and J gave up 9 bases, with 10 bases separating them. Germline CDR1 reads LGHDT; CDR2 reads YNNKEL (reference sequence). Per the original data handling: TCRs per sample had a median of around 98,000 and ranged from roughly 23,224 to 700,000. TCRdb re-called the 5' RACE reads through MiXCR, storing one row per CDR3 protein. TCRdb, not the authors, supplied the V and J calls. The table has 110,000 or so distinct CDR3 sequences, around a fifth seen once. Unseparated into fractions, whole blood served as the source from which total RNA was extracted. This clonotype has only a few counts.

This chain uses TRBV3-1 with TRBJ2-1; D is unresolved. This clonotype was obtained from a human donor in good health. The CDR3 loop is CASSRRKGEQFF. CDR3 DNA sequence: TGTGCCAGCAGCCGCCGTAAGGGTGAGCAGTTCTTC.